This T cell receptor (beta chain) was observed in a study of control samples from healthy donors and cancer patients. Measured with immunoSEQ multiplex PCR; TCRdb has only the in-frame clones, and not every one. Seen here are just over 150,000 clones, roughly 92% observed once, and the top ten hold more than 2%. This CDR3 contains 15 residues. The V end was cut by 1 base, the J end by 2 bases, with 9 bases between. CDR1 and CDR2 (germline): LGHDT, YNNKEL (reference sequence). The source is a man in his fifties in good health. Material: blood. This chain links TRBV3-1 (or the pseudogene TRBV3-2) with TRBJ2-1; a possible D gene is TRBD2 (6 bases). The CDR3 DNA is TGTGCCAGCAGCCAAGCGGGAGTGGCCTACAATGAGCAGTTCTTC. As protein: CASSQAGVAYNEQFF.